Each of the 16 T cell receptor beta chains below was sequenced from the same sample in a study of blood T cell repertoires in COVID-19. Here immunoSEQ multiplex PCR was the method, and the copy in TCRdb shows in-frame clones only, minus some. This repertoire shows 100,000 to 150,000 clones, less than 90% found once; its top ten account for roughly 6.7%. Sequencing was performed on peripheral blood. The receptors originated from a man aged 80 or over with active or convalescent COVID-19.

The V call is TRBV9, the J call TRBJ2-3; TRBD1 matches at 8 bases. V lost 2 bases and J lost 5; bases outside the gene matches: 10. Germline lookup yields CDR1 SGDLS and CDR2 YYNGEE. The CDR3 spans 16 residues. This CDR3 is CASSVLDRAPVDTQYF. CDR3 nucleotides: TGTGCCAGCAGCGTCCTGGACAGGGCCCCAGTAGATACGCAGTATTTT.

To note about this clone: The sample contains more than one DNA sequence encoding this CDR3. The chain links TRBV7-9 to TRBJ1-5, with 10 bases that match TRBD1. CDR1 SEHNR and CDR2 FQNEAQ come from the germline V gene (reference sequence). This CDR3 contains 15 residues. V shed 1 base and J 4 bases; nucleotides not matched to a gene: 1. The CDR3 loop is CASSLGTGGNQPQHF. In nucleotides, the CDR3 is TGTGCCAGCAGCTTAGGGACAGGGGGGAATCAGCCCCAGCATTTT. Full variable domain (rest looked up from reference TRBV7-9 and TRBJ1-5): DTGVSQNPRHKITKRGQNVTFRCDPISEHNRLYWYRQTLGQGPEFLTYFQNEAQLEKSRLLSDRFSAERPKGSFSTLEIQRTEQGDSAMYLCASSLGTGGNQPQHFGDGTRLSIL.

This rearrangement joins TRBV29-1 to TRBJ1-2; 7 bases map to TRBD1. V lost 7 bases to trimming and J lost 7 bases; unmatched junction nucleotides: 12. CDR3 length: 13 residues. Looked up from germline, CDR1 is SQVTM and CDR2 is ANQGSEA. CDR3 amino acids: CSASTGFTIGYTF. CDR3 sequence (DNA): TGCAGCGCCTCGACAGGGTTCACAATTGGCTACACCTTC.

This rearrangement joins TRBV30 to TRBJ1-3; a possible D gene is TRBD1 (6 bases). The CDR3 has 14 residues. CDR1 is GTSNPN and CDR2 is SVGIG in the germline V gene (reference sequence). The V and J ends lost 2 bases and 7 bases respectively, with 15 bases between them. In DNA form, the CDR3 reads TGTGCCTGGAGTCCCGGGTCCCAGGGGAACACCATATATTTT. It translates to CAWSPGSQGNTIYF. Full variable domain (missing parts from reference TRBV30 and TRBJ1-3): SQTIHQWPATLVQPVGSPLSLECTVEGTSNPNLYWYRQAAGRGLQLLFYSVGIGQISSEVPQNLSASRPQDRQFILSSKKLLLSDSGFYLCAWSPGSQGNTIYFGEGSWLTVV.

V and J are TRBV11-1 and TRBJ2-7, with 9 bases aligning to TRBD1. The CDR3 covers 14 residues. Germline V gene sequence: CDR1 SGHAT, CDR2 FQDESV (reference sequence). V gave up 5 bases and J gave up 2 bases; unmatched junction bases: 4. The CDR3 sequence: CASSEGQGAYEQYF. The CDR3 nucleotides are TGTGCCAGCAGCGAGGGACAGGGCGCCTACGAGCAGTACTTC. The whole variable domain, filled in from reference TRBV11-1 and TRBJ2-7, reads EAEVAQSPRYKITEKSQAVAFWCDPISGHATLYWYRQILGQGPELLVQFQDESVVDDSQLPKDRFSAERLKGVDSTLKIQPAELGDSAMYLCASSEGQGAYEQYFGPGTRLTVT.

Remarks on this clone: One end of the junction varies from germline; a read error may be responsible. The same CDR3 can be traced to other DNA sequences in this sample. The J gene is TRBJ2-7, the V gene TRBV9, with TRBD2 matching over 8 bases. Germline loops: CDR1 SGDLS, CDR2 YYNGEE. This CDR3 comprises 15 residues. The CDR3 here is CASSVGTAGGHEQYF. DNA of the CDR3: TGTGCCAGCAGCGTAGGAACCGCGGGGGGCCACGAGCAGTATTTC.

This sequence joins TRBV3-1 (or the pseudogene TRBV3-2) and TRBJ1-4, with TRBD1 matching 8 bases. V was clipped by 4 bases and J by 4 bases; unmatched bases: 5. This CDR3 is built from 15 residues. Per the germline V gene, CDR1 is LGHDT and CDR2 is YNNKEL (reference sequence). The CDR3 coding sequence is TGTGCCAGCAGCCCGACAGGGGTCCATAATGAAAAACTGTTTTTT. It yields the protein CASSPTGVHNEKLFF.

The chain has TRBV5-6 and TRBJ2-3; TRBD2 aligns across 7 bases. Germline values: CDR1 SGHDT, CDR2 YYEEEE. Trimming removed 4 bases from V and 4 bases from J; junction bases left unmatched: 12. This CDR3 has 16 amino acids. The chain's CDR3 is CASSLPGLAEADTQYF. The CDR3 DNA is TGTGCCAGCAGCCTTCCCGGTCTAGCGGAGGCAGATACGCAGTATTTT. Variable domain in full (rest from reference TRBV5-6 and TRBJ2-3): DAGVTQSPTHLIKTRGQQVTLRCSPKSGHDTVSWYQQALGQGPQFIFQYYEEEERQRGNFPDRFSGHQFPNYSSELNVNALLLGDSALYLCASSLPGLAEADTQYFGPGTRLTVL.

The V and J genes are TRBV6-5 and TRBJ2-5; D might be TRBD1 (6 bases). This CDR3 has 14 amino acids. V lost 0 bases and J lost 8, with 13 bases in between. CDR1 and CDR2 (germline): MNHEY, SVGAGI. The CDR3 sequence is CASSYSGTRPTQYF. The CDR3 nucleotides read TGTGCCAGCAGTTACTCAGGGACACGCCCCACCCAGTACTTC.

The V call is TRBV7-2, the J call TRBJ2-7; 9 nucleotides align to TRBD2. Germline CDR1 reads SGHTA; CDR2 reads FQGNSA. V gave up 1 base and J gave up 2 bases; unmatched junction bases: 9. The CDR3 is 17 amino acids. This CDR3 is CASSLVAGSGSAYEQYF. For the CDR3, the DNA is TGTGCCAGCAGCTTAGTTGCGGGTAGCGGGAGTGCCTACGAGCAGTACTTC.

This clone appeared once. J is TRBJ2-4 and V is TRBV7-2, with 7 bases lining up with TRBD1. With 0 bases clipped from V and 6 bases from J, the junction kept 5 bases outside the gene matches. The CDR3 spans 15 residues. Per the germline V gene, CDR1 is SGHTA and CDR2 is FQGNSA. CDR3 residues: CASSLATGAGNIQYF. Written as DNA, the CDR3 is TGTGCCAGCAGCTTAGCAACAGGGGCCGGAAACATTCAGTACTTC.

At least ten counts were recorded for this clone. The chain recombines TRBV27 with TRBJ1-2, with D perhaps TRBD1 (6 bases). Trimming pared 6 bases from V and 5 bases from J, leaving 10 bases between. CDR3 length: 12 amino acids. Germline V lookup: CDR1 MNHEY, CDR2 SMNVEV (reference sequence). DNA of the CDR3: TGTGCCAGCAGAGAGGGGGGGTATGGCTACACCTTC. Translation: CASREGGYGYTF.

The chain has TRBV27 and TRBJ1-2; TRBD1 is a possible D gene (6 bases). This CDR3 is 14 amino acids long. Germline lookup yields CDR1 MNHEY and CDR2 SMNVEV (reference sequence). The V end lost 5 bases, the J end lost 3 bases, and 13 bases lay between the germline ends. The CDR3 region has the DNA TGTGCCAGCAGTCCACCCGGACAGCACTATGGCTACACCTTC. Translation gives CASSPPGQHYGYTF.

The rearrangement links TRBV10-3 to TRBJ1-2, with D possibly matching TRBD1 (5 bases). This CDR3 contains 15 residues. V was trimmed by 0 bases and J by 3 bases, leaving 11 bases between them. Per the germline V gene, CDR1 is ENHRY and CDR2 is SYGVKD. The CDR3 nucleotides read TGTGCCATCAGTGAGTCCCAGGGATTGGACTATGGCTACACCTTC. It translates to CAISESQGLDYGYTF.

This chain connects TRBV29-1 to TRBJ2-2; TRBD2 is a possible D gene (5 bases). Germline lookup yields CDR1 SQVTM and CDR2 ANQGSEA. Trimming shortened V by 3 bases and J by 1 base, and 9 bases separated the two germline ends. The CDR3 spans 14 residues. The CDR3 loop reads CSVEVGKNTGELFF. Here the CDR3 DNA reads TGCAGCGTTGAGGTCGGGAAGAACACCGGGGAGCTGTTTTTT.

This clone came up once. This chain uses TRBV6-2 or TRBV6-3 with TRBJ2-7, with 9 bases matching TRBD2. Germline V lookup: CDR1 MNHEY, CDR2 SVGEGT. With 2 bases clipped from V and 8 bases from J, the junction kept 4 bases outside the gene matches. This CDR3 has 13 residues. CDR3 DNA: TGTGCCAGCAGTTACGGGACTAGCAGACAGCAGTACTTC. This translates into CASSYGTSRQQYF.